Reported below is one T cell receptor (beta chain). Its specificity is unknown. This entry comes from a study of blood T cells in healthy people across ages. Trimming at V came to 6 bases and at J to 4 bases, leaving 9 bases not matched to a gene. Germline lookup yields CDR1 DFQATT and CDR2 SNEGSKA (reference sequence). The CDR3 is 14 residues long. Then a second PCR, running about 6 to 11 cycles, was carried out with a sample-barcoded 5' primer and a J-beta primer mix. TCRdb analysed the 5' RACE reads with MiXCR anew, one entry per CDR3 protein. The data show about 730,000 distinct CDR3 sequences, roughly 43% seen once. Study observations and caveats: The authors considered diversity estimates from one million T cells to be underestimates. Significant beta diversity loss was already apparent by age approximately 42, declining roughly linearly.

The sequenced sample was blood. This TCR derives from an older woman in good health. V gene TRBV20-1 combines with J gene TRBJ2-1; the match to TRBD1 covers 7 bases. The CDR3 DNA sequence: TGCAGTGCCCACCCCCTACAGGGGTACAATGAGCAGTTCTTC. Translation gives CSAHPLQGYNEQFF.